This T cell receptor (beta chain) was recorded in a study of shared clonotypes between healthy human individuals. CDR3 size: 13 residues. Trimming pared 3 bases from V and 7 bases from J, leaving 10 bases between. Per germline, CDR1 ENHRY and CDR2 SYGVKD. Only in-frame clones appear in the TCRdb table, and some are missing; sequencing was by immunoSEQ multiplex PCR. Of around 2,000,000 clones listed, just over 90% were seen once; the top ten hold more than 1.5%. Naive CD8 cells lacked CD45RO and underwent positive selection for CCR7, leaving out terminally differentiated effector memory CD45RA+ cells.

Material for sequencing was naive CD8+ T cells from PBMCs. The sequence derives from a man aged 18 to 30 in good health. Some clones in this sample may be carry-over from other donors' samples. The chain carries TRBV10-3 and TRBJ2-1; D uncertain. The CDR3 region is CAISDIALNEQFF. CDR3 nucleotide sequence: TGTGCCATCAGTGATATCGCTTTAAATGAGCAGTTCTTC.